These 32 T cell receptor beta chains were sequenced from one sample in a study of TIL therapy for anti-PD-1-resistant metastatic lung cancer (dated by TCRdb to about 2021). Explained via the paper, the time point label denotes: pre-treatment sample, taken before nivolumab and TIL therapy. The immunoSEQ v3 hsTCRB kit was used to amplify TCR beta CDR3 regions from genomic DNA through bias-controlled multiplex PCR. TCRdb re-hosts the immuneACCESS table, in-frame sequences only. Its copies lack some clones; in the studies checked, an unresolved V gene accounts for under half of them, and the cause for the rest is not known. This sample lists some 16,000 clones; 70% to 85% were detected once. The top ten constitute about 35% of the sample. The input for sequencing was blood, taken at baseline. These receptors came from a person aged 25-80 years with non-small cell lung cancer.

This chain uses TRBV19 with TRBJ2-7; 7 positions match TRBD2. The J segment lost 1 base and the V segment lost 4 bases, leaving 1 base of the junction unmatched. The germline V gene encodes CDR1 LNHDA and CDR2 SQIVND (reference sequence). The CDR3 runs 13 residues. The CDR3 protein is CASSRAGSYEQYF. In DNA, the CDR3 is TGTGCCAGTAGTAGAGCGGGGTCCTACGAGCAGTACTTC.

J is TRBJ2-5 and V is TRBV4-3; D unresolved. The CDR3 length is 14 residues. Germline assignment: CDR1 LGHNA and CDR2 YSLEER. The V end was cut by 0 bases, the J end by 0 bases, with 5 bases between. The CDR3 here is CASSQERYQETQYF. CDR3 DNA: TGCGCCAGCAGCCAAGAGCGGTACCAAGAGACCCAGTACTTC.

The chain couples TRBV7-9 to TRBJ1-4, with no clear D. The CDR3 spans 13 residues. The ends were cut back, 11 bases at V and 4 bases at J, with 14 bases in the middle. Germline V gene data show CDR1 as SEHNR and CDR2 as FQNEAQ (reference sequence). The chain's CDR3 is CALRSGSNEKLFF. In DNA, the CDR3 is TGTGCCTTGAGGTCCGGGAGTAATGAAAAACTGTTTTTT.

The V gene is TRBV18, the J gene TRBJ2-3; TRBD2 aligns across 10 bases. CDR1 KGHSH and CDR2 LQKENI come from the germline V gene. Trimming cost V 2 bases and J 3 bases; bases outside gene matches: 8. There are 17 residues in the CDR3. CDR3 sequence reads: CASSPTSGGARTDTQYF. CDR3 bases: TGTGCCAGCTCACCAACAAGCGGGGGGGCCAGAACAGATACGCAGTATTTT.

The V call is TRBV27, the J call TRBJ1-2; D not resolved. V dropped 8 bases and J dropped 2 bases, with 12 bases sitting between them. The CDR3 loop spans 13 amino acids. CDR1 and CDR2 from the germline V gene are MNHEY and SMNVEV (reference sequence). The CDR3 nucleotides are TGTGCCAGCGGCGCCAGACCAAACTATGGCTACACCTTC. It specifies CASGARPNYGYTF.

V is TRBV6-5 and J is TRBJ2-5, with 14 bases fitting TRBD2. The DNA end is more similar to TRBJ2-7, so the J call may be wrong. This CDR3 is 15 amino acids long. Germline CDR1 reads MNHEY; CDR2 reads SVGAGI. The CDR3, as DNA: TGTGCCAGCAGTTACCGACTAGCGGGGGGGTACGAGCAGTACTTC. Encoded protein: CASSYRLAGGYEQYF.

The chain employs TRBV4-3 and TRBJ1-1; D is unresolved. Germline V gene lookup returns CDR1 LGHNA and CDR2 YSLEER. This CDR3 region has 16 residues. The V end was cut by 0 bases, the J end by 1 base, with 12 bases between. CDR3 residues: CASSQDSGSGNTEAFF. The DNA for the CDR3 is TGCGCCAGCAGCCAAGATAGCGGCAGCGGGAACACTGAAGCTTTCTTT.

This chain joins TRBV6-6 and TRBJ1-1, with a weak D call TRBD1 (5 bases). Germline values: CDR1 MNHNY, CDR2 SVGAGI (reference sequence). V gave up 6 bases and J gave up 5 bases, with 13 bases separating them. This CDR3 comprises 13 residues. CDR3 protein: CASRYPGQTEAFF. DNA for the CDR3: TGTGCCAGCAGGTACCCCGGACAAACTGAAGCTTTCTTT.

The gene calls are TRBV27 and TRBJ1-6; D is perhaps TRBD1 (5 bases). V lost 8 bases, J lost 6 bases, and 14 bases lay in between. The CDR3 is made up of 14 amino acids. Germline CDR1 and CDR2: MNHEY and SMNVEV (reference sequence). The CDR3 is CASRTEGFNSPLHF. CDR3 in DNA: TGTGCCAGCCGAACCGAGGGGTTTAATTCACCCCTCCACTTT.

V and J are TRBV9 and TRBJ2-5; TRBD2 matches at 16 bases. This CDR3 has 17 residues. Germline CDR1 is SGDLS and CDR2 is YYNGEE. After removal of 3 bases from V and 5 bases from J, the junction contained 7 bases not matched to a gene. The CDR3 DNA sequence: TGTGCCAGCAGCGAGGGGACTAGCGGGGGGGTTTCGGAGACCCAGTACTTC. It yields the protein CASSEGTSGGVSETQYF.

The V and J genes are TRBV28 and TRBJ1-1; the D gene is possibly TRBD1 (6 bases). In germline, CDR1 is MDHEN, CDR2 SYDVKM. There are 14 residues in the CDR3. The V end was cut by 3 bases, the J end by 3 bases, with 11 bases between. The CDR3 coding sequence is TGTGCCAGCAGTTTTGCGGGGGGCTACACTGAAGCTTTCTTT. Translated, it gives CASSFAGGYTEAFF.

This clone occurred a few times. The chain couples TRBV6-1 to TRBJ1-1; 11 bases are shared with TRBD1. Losses at the gene ends were 5 bases for V and 11 bases for J; bases not matched to a gene: 10. Germline V gene sequence: CDR1 MNHNS, CDR2 SASEGT. CDR3 length: 14 residues. CDR3 in amino acids: CASSNRDRGLRAFF. In nucleotides, the CDR3 is TGTGCCAGCAGTAACCGGGACAGGGGGTTGCGGGCTTTCTTT.

The chain employs TRBV7-9 and TRBJ2-1; either TRBD1 or TRBD2 may supply D (5 bases each). The CDR3 has 15 residues. V was shortened by 3 bases and J by 0 bases, with 9 bases between the two germline ends. CDR1 SEHNR and CDR2 FQNEAQ come from the germline V gene (reference sequence). The CDR3 protein is CASSFEGTSYNEQFF. In nucleotides, the CDR3 is TGTGCCAGCAGCTTCGAGGGGACCTCCTACAATGAGCAGTTCTTC.

This chain joins TRBV7-9 and TRBJ2-3; TRBD2 aligns across 12 bases. Germline lookup yields CDR1 SEHNR and CDR2 FQNEAQ (reference sequence). This CDR3 has 16 residues. Germline trimming cut 7 bases from V and 2 bases from J; bases unmatched to any gene: 7. The CDR3 DNA follows: TGTGCCAGCATCCTCGGACTAGCGGGATACACAGATACGCAGTATTTT. Its protein is CASILGLAGYTDTQYF.

The chain recombines TRBV16 with TRBJ2-7; 7 nucleotides match TRBD1. The CDR3 runs to 15 residues. Per the germline V gene, CDR1 is KGHSY and CDR2 is FQNENV. The J segment lost 2 bases and the V segment lost 1 base, leaving 5 bases of the junction unmatched. Written as DNA, the CDR3 is TGTGCCAGCAGCCAATATGCGACAGGGACCTACGAGCAGTACTTC. Translating gives CASSQYATGTYEQYF.

The V call is TRBV6-6, the J call TRBJ1-4; weak D call: TRBD1 (6 bases). Germline assignment: CDR1 MNHNY and CDR2 SVGAGI (reference sequence). V shed 0 bases and J shed 7 bases, with 12 bases lying between them. CDR3 length: 15 amino acids. This chain's CDR3 is CASSYSGGKVEKLFF. The CDR3 DNA is TGTGCCAGCAGTTACTCCGGGGGCAAGGTTGAAAAACTGTTTTTT.

The chain carries TRBV11-3 and TRBJ2-7; D possibly matches TRBD1 or TRBD2 (6 bases each). The CDR3 has 14 amino acids. Trimming removed 1 base from V and 7 bases from J, with 14 bases in between. CDR1 and CDR2 (germline): SGHNT, YENEEA. CDR3 sequence reads: CASSLVGGVEEQYF. The CDR3 DNA reads TGTGCCAGCAGCTTAGTCGGGGGCGTGGAGGAGCAGTACTTC.

The count of this clone is one. The J gene is TRBJ1-4, the V gene TRBV5-1; 11 bases line up with TRBD1. V lost 4 bases, J lost 0 bases, and 11 bases stayed unmatched. The CDR3 spans 19 residues. Germline loops: CDR1 SGHRS, CDR2 YFSETQ. For the CDR3, the DNA is TGCGCCAGCAGCCTAGGACAGGGGGCTTATCGGGCAACTAATGAAAAACTGTTTTTT. Protein sequence: CASSLGQGAYRATNEKLFF.

The J gene is TRBJ2-5, the V gene TRBV4-2; D uncertain. Looked up from germline, CDR1 is LGHNA and CDR2 is YNFKEQ. The CDR3 contains 15 residues. V dropped 2 bases and J dropped 4 bases, with 14 bases sitting between them. The CDR3: CASSQPGPLRETQYF. DNA for the CDR3: TGTGCCAGCAGCCAACCGGGCCCTCTAAGAGAGACCCAGTACTTC.

This clone was picked up a small number of times. V and J are TRBV29-1 and TRBJ1-1, with TRBD1 identical over 8 bases. Trimming cost V 4 bases and J 5 bases; bases outside gene matches: 3. The germline gives CDR1 SQVTM, CDR2 ANQGSEA. This CDR3 has 12 residues. The chain's CDR3 is CSVAGGKTEAFF. DNA for the CDR3: TGCAGCGTTGCAGGGGGCAAGACTGAAGCTTTCTTT.

J is TRBJ2-6 and V is TRBV7-9; D gene ambiguous. Between the trimmed V and J ends, which lost 4 bases and 0 bases, there was a span of 7 bases. The CDR3 contains 15 residues. From germline, CDR1 is SEHNR and CDR2 FQNEAQ (reference sequence). This CDR3 reads CASSSWSSGANVLTF. In DNA, the CDR3 is TGTGCCAGCAGCTCTTGGTCCTCTGGGGCCAACGTCCTGACTTTC.

The rearrangement uses TRBV5-1 and TRBJ2-3; 10 bases are shared with TRBD1. Looked up from germline, CDR1 is SGHRS and CDR2 is YFSETQ. CDR3 length: 15 amino acids. V was pared by 4 bases and J by 4 bases, with 6 bases of the junction left unmatched. The CDR3 nucleotides are TGCGCCAGCAGCCAGACAGGGGGCGGCGCAGATACGCAGTATTTT. It is translated as CASSQTGGGADTQYF.

The chain carries TRBV7-6 and TRBJ2-1; 14 bases line up with TRBD2. The CDR3 totals 15 residues. Trimming cost V 4 bases and J 8 bases; bases outside gene matches: 4. Germline V gene lookup returns CDR1 SGHVS and CDR2 FNYEAQ. The CDR3 protein is CASSWTSGGIDEQFF. CDR3 bases: TGTGCCAGCAGCTGGACTAGCGGGGGGATAGATGAGCAGTTCTTC.

The table lists this clone with a few counts. V is TRBV28 and J is TRBJ1-6; D is ambiguous. V lost 7 bases and J lost 7, with 17 bases in between. The germline V gene has CDR1 MDHEN and CDR2 SYDVKM. The CDR3 spans 15 residues. The DNA of the CDR3 is TGTGCCAGCACCACCCCTTCGGGCTCCAATTCACCCCTCCACTTT. This encodes CASTTPSGSNSPLHF.

The CDR3 DNA reads TGCGCCAGCAGCTTGGAAGGGACAGAAAACACCGGGGAGCTGTTTTTT. It is translated as CASSLEGTENTGELFF. The chain has TRBV5-1 and TRBJ2-2; 7 positions agree with TRBD1. Germline assignment: CDR1 SGHRS and CDR2 YFSETQ. The length of the CDR3 is 16 residues. The J segment lost 2 bases and the V segment lost 0 bases, leaving 4 bases of the junction unmatched.

The rearrangement joins TRBV29-1 to TRBJ1-2, with a tentative D call TRBD1 (6 bases). The CDR3 is made up of 13 amino acids. Germline CDR1 and CDR2: SQVTM and ANQGSEA. Trimming removed 1 base at V and 1 base at J, with 7 bases between. The CDR3 DNA sequence: TGCAGCGTTGAAGTACAGGGTAACTATGGCTACACCTTC. The encoded protein is CSVEVQGNYGYTF.

As to this clone: This CDR3 is missing its conserved last phenylalanine or tryptophan, likely due to a read error. The chain carries TRBV11-3 and TRBJ1-6; 7 nucleotides line up with TRBD1. The trim removed 6 bases at V and 10 bases at J, leaving 9 bases unmatched. This CDR3 contains 14 residues. Germline CDR1 SGHNT, CDR2 YENEEA. The DNA for the CDR3 is TGTGCCAGCAGAGAAGGGACAGTCGACTCACCCCTCCACCTT. Protein product: CASREGTVDSPLHL.

The rearrangement uses TRBV19 and TRBJ1-5; possibly TRBD1 for D (6 bases). Germline CDR1 is LNHDA and CDR2 is SQIVND (reference sequence). V was cut by 11 bases and J by 2 bases, with 28 bases left in between. This CDR3 contains 18 residues. The DNA for the CDR3 is TGTGCCTCCCCGGCCGGGACATTCGAGCTTTTCGGCAATCAGCCCCAGCATTTT. Its protein product is CASPAGTFELFGNQPQHF. Using reference TRBV19 and TRBJ1-5 for the parts outside the CDR3, the full variable domain is DGGITQSPKYLFRKEGQNVTLSCEQNLNHDAMYWYRQDPGQGLRLIYYSQIVNDFQKGDIAEGYSVSREKKESFPLTVTSAQKNPTAFYLCASPAGTFELFGNQPQHFGDGTRLSIL.

V usage is TRBV27 and J usage is TRBJ2-5, with TRBD2 matching 8 bases. The CDR3 spans 17 residues. Germline assignment: CDR1 MNHEY and CDR2 SMNVEV (reference sequence). With V trimmed by 5 bases and J by 4 bases, 15 bases remained unmatched. CDR3 bases: TGTGCCAGCAGTCCCCGGGGCGGGGGGATTGGTATAGAGACCCAGTACTTC. Translation gives CASSPRGGGIGIETQYF.

Only a few counts were recorded for this clone. Different DNA sequences within this sample yield the same CDR3. The chain uses TRBV7-2 and TRBJ1-5, with a weak D call TRBD1 (5 bases). The CDR3 loop spans 16 amino acids. Per the germline V gene, CDR1 is SGHTA and CDR2 is FQGNSA. The V and J ends lost 2 bases and 6 bases respectively, with 17 bases between them. DNA for the CDR3: TGTGCCAGCAGCTTAAGAGCCAGGGAGGGCAGTCAGCCCCAGCATTTT. Encoded protein: CASSLRAREGSQPQHF.

The DNA for the CDR3 is TGTGCCAGCAGCTCTGACGGGACGGTTAATCAGCCCCAGCATTTT. It yields the protein CASSSDGTVNQPQHF. This chain connects TRBV7-2 to TRBJ1-5; D might be TRBD1 (5 bases). V was trimmed by 4 bases and J by 4 bases, leaving 14 bases between them. The CDR3 loop spans 15 amino acids. Germline loops: CDR1 SGHTA, CDR2 FQGNSA.

The chain has TRBV27 and TRBJ2-7; D might be TRBD1 (5 bases). The CDR3 runs 17 residues. Trimming removed 5 bases from V and 2 bases from J, with 22 bases in between. The germline CDR1 and CDR2 sequences are MNHEY and SMNVEV (reference sequence). The CDR3 region is CASSLRWGGVGPYEQYF. CDR3 sequence (DNA): TGTGCCAGCAGTCTCCGGTGGGGCGGTGTTGGACCCTACGAGCAGTACTTC.